A single sample gave rise to the 31 T cell receptor beta chains below, sequenced in a study of somatic mutations in cytotoxic T cells in rheumatoid arthritis. Some clones are missing from TCRdb's copy, which holds only in-frame ones; the method was immunoSEQ multiplex PCR. Here the sample spans 15,000 to 20,000 clones, about 80% being singletons. Sequenced material: CD8+ T cells sorted from blood. The source of these receptors is an adult with rheumatoid arthritis.

J is TRBJ2-7 and V is TRBV5-8; 8 positions agree with TRBD1. The V and J ends lost 3 bases and 2 bases, in that order; junction bases with no gene match: 4. The CDR3 length is 14 residues. CDR1 and CDR2 (germline): SGHTS, YDEGEE. CDR3: CASSYGQGAYEQYF. CDR3 DNA: TGTGCCAGCAGCTATGGACAGGGAGCCTACGAGCAGTACTTC.

This clone has more than one count but fewer than ten. In DNA form, the CDR3 reads TGTGCCAGCAGCCTAGACAGGGTTCATGAGCAGTTCTTC. This encodes CASSLDRVHEQFF. The chain couples TRBV7-6 to TRBJ2-1; the match to TRBD1 covers 7 bases. The germline CDR1 and CDR2 sequences are SGHVS and FNYEAQ. The CDR3 is 13 residues long. With 5 bases clipped from V and 8 bases from J, the junction kept 6 bases outside the gene matches.

In this sample, this clone turned up once. V usage is TRBV4-1 and J usage is TRBJ1-1; no clear D. CDR3 length: 14 residues. The germline gives CDR1 MGHRA, CDR2 YSYEKL. Between the trimmed V and J ends, which lost 0 bases and 3 bases, there was a span of 8 bases. The CDR3: CASSQEPGHTEAFF. The CDR3 coding sequence is TGCGCCAGCAGCCAAGAACCGGGCCACACTGAAGCTTTCTTT.

In its sample, this clone was seen a few times. The chain uses TRBV10-3 and TRBJ1-2; TRBD1 aligns across 7 bases. Trimming cost V 6 bases and J 4 bases; bases outside gene matches: 8. The CDR3 runs to 14 residues. The V gene's germline CDR1 is ENHRY and CDR2 SYGVKD. The CDR3 nucleotides are TGTGCCATCAGGCCTCAGGGGGGTGTCTATGGCTACACCTTC. Protein sequence: CAIRPQGGVYGYTF.

The chain links TRBV25-1 to TRBJ2-2; 9 positions match TRBD2. The CDR3 has 14 amino acids. J was trimmed by 5 bases and V by 9 bases; bases with no gene match: 7. Germline loops: CDR1 MGHDK, CDR2 SYGVNS. CDR3 coding DNA: TGTGCCAGTTCTAGCGGGACCCAAACCGGGGAGCTGTTTTTT. Protein: CASSSGTQTGELFF.

This clone was counted only a few times. The rearrangement links TRBV2 to TRBJ2-7, with TRBD1 as a possible D gene (6 bases). There are 11 residues in the CDR3. Germline V gene data show CDR1 as SNHLY and CDR2 as FYNNEI. With 8 bases removed from V and 7 bases from J, the gap between germline ends came to 12 bases. Written as DNA, the CDR3 is TGTGCCAGCCTACAGGGACGGGAGCAGTACTTC. It is translated as CASLQGREQYF.

The chain employs TRBV28 and TRBJ1-1, with D uncertain. This CDR3 is 13 amino acids long. Trimming removed 10 bases at V and 3 bases at J, with 15 bases between. Germline lookup yields CDR1 MDHEN and CDR2 SYDVKM. CDR3: CATQIGKYTEAFF. The CDR3 bases are TGTGCCACCCAGATTGGGAAGTACACTGAAGCTTTCTTT.

The chain carries TRBV27 and TRBJ2-2; D unresolved. Trimming left V 4 bases short and J 0 bases short, with 9 bases between. This CDR3 has 15 amino acids. Germline CDR1 reads MNHEY; CDR2 reads SMNVEV (reference sequence). The chain's CDR3 is CASSWAGPNTGELFF. The CDR3, as DNA: TGTGCCAGCAGTTGGGCAGGCCCGAACACCGGGGAGCTGTTTTTT.

The chain is built from TRBV9 and TRBJ2-7, with TRBD2 identical over 7 bases. V lost 0 bases to trimming and J lost 0 bases; unmatched junction nucleotides: 3. CDR3 size: 15 residues. Germline V gives CDR1 SGDLS, CDR2 YYNGEE. In DNA, the CDR3 is TGTGCCAGCAGCGTAGCCGGCGGGAGCTCCTACGAGCAGTACTTC. Translated: CASSVAGGSSYEQYF.

The V gene is TRBV20-1, the J gene TRBJ2-1; D might be TRBD2 (6 bases). CDR1 and CDR2 from the germline V gene are DFQATT and SNEGSKA (reference sequence). Trimming cost V 4 bases and J 7 bases, with 8 bases left between them. This CDR3 region has 11 residues. CDR3 sequence (DNA): TGCAGTGCTAATCGGGGGAATGAGCAGTTCTTC. Translating it yields CSANRGNEQFF.

The chain links TRBV28 to TRBJ1-5; maybe TRBD1 (5 bases). Trimming cost V 6 bases and J 0 bases, with 15 bases left between them. The CDR3 has 16 residues. Germline CDR1 MDHEN, CDR2 SYDVKM. The DNA for the CDR3 is TGTGCCAGCAGCCCCCAGGGTAGCGTTAGCAATCAGCCCCAGCATTTT. Translated: CASSPQGSVSNQPQHF.

The rearrangement joins TRBV9 to TRBJ2-1; no reliable D call. V lost 3 bases and J 5 bases, leaving 12 bases between the germline ends. CDR3 length: 14 residues. Germline CDR1 SGDLS, CDR2 YYNGEE. The CDR3 nucleotides are TGTGCCAGCAGCGGGGATGGGCAGGACAATGAGCAGTTCTTC. Translating it yields CASSGDGQDNEQFF.

The CDR3 DNA is TGTGCCAGTAGTATGCCCCGCCGACAGGTAGCAAGCTCCTACAATGAGCAGTTCTTC. Translation gives CASSMPRRQVASSYNEQFF. V usage is TRBV19 and J usage is TRBJ2-1; the D gene is possibly TRBD1 (6 bases). This CDR3 spans 19 amino acids. V lost 3 bases and J 0 bases, leaving 21 bases between the germline ends. Germline CDR1 and CDR2: LNHDA and SQIVND (reference sequence).

The chain's CDR3 is CASSLDTGYNEQFF. Written as DNA, the CDR3 is TGTGCCAGCAGCTTAGATACGGGGTACAATGAGCAGTTCTTC. The rearrangement links TRBV11-2 to TRBJ2-1; possible D gene TRBD2, 5 bases. CDR3 size: 14 residues. V gave up 0 bases and J gave up 4 bases, with 7 bases separating them. CDR1 SGHAT and CDR2 FQNNGV come from the germline V gene.

This clone was detected once. The chain carries TRBV7-9 and TRBJ2-5; tentative D call: TRBD2 (5 bases). Trimming removed 5 bases at V and 4 bases at J, with 17 bases between. The CDR3 totals 15 residues. From germline, CDR1 is SEHNR and CDR2 FQNEAQ (reference sequence). Written as DNA, the CDR3 is TGTGCCAGCAGCCCCCGTGGCGGGTTAGGAGAGACCCAGTACTTC. Protein product: CASSPRGGLGETQYF.

This clone was seen a single time. The chain joins TRBV4-2 to TRBJ2-5; no reliable D call. The CDR3 sequence is 14 residues long. Trimming cost V 1 base and J 4 bases, with 10 bases left between them. CDR1 and CDR2 (germline): LGHNA, YNFKEQ. The CDR3 sequence is CASSQVIGGETQYF. As DNA, the CDR3 is TGTGCCAGCAGCCAAGTAATAGGTGGAGAGACCCAGTACTTC.

The chain employs TRBV28 and TRBJ2-5, with 9 bases fitting TRBD1. This CDR3 comprises 16 residues. Trimming removed 6 bases from V and 3 bases from J; junction bases left unmatched: 11. The germline V gene encodes CDR1 MDHEN and CDR2 SYDVKM. The CDR3 loop reads CASRGDRDSTKETQYF. The CDR3 DNA is TGTGCCAGCAGGGGGGACAGGGATTCAACTAAAGAGACCCAGTACTTC.

This chain joins TRBV11-2 and TRBJ2-1; weak D call: TRBD1 (6 bases). Trimming cost V 1 base and J 7 bases, with 23 bases left between them. Looked up from germline, CDR1 is SGHAT and CDR2 is FQNNGV. The CDR3 is made up of 18 amino acids. In DNA form, the CDR3 reads TGTGCCAGCAGCTTAGTGTACTCGGACAGCCCCCTGGGGAATGAGCAGTTCTTC. This gives the protein CASSLVYSDSPLGNEQFF.

The V gene is TRBV4-1, the J gene TRBJ2-1, with TRBD2 matching 9 bases. Germline CDR1 reads MGHRA; CDR2 reads YSYEKL. The CDR3 is made up of 17 amino acids. Trimming took 5 bases from V and 6 from J; bases not matched to a gene: 14. CDR3 in DNA: TGCGCCAGCAGCGCGGTGCTATTAGGCGGGGGGGCCAATGAGCAGTTCTTC. Translating it yields CASSAVLLGGGANEQFF.

This rearrangement joins TRBV5-6 to TRBJ2-1; 7 bases line up with TRBD2. Germline CDR1 and CDR2: SGHDT and YYEEEE. J lost 14 bases, V lost 2 bases, and 7 bases had no gene match. The CDR3 is 12 residues long. The CDR3 nucleotides read TGTGCCAGCAGCTTAGAGCGGGGTAGTGAGTTCTTC. Protein: CASSLERGSEFF. The variable domain in full, completed from reference TRBV5-6 and TRBJ2-1, reads DAGVTQSPTHLIKTRGQQVTLRCSPKSGHDTVSWYQQALGQGPQFIFQYYEEEERQRGNFPDRFSGHQFPNYSSELNVNALLLGDSALYLCASSLERGSEFFGPGTRLTVL.

This clone has only one observation. CDR3 protein: CASSDTTGYYGYTF. CDR3 in DNA: TGTGCCAGCAGTGATACGACAGGGTATTATGGCTACACCTTC. This chain connects TRBV6-1 to TRBJ1-2; 7 nucleotides line up with TRBD1. Germline-derived CDR1 and CDR2 are MNHNS and SASEGT. V lost 3 bases, J lost 5 bases, and 6 bases stayed unmatched. CDR3 length equals 14 residues.

The CDR3 region has the DNA TGTGCCAGCAGTTACTTCCGGGGCTTGGATGAGCAGTTCTTC. It specifies CASSYFRGLDEQFF. The chain is built from TRBV6-5 and TRBJ2-1, with D perhaps given as TRBD1 or TRBD2 (5 bases each). The CDR3 totals 14 residues. The germline V gene has CDR1 MNHEY and CDR2 SVGAGI. Between the trimmed V and J ends, which lost 1 base and 8 bases, there was a span of 12 bases.

This chain links TRBV11-2 with TRBJ1-4, with D possibly matching TRBD1 (5 bases). CDR1 and CDR2 (germline): SGHAT, FQNNGV. The V gene lost 4 bases and the J gene lost 2 bases, with 14 bases spanning the gap. CDR3 length: 16 amino acids. The CDR3 sequence: CASSSPGQGTNEKLFF. The CDR3, as DNA: TGTGCCAGCAGCTCACCGGGTCAGGGTACTAATGAAAAACTGTTTTTT.

V usage is TRBV27 and J usage is TRBJ2-2; no clear D gene. The V end lost 5 bases, the J end lost 0 bases, and 13 bases lay between the germline ends. The CDR3 runs to 16 residues. CDR1 is MNHEY, CDR2 SMNVEV, per germline (reference sequence). CDR3 amino acids: CASSPFQVPNTGELFF. CDR3 nucleotide sequence: TGTGCCAGCAGTCCATTCCAGGTCCCGAACACCGGGGAGCTGTTTTTT.

The V and J genes are TRBV6-7 and TRBJ1-4; D gene unclear. TRBV6-7 has ORF status, its function being uncertain. V gave up 0 bases and J gave up 6 bases, with 11 bases separating them. The CDR3 length is 15 residues. The CDR3 DNA sequence: TGTGCCAGCAGTTACTCGTGGAAGGCGTATGAAAAACTGTTTTTT. Translation gives CASSYSWKAYEKLFF.

The V and J genes are TRBV7-9 and TRBJ2-1, with D unclear. This CDR3 spans 15 amino acids. Germline values: CDR1 SEHNR, CDR2 FQNEAQ (reference sequence). The V end lost 5 bases, the J end lost 4 bases, and 15 bases lay between the germline ends. This CDR3 reads CASSRNVLGYNEQFF. For the CDR3, the DNA is TGTGCCAGCAGCCGGAACGTATTAGGGTACAATGAGCAGTTCTTC.

The genes are TRBV28 and TRBJ1-4; the match to TRBD1 covers 7 bases. The CDR3 is 16 residues long. V shed 5 bases and J 4 bases; nucleotides not matched to a gene: 10. CDR1 and CDR2 from the germline V gene are MDHEN and SYDVKM. The CDR3 DNA reads TGTGCCAGCAGTCCGACAGGGACAGTATTTAATGAAAAACTGTTTTTT. Its translation: CASSPTGTVFNEKLFF.

This chain connects TRBV10-3 to TRBJ2-3; 10 nucleotides align to TRBD2. After removal of 5 bases from V and 2 bases from J, the junction contained 1 base not matched to a gene. Looked up from germline, CDR1 is ENHRY and CDR2 is SYGVKD. The CDR3 extends over 14 amino acids. CDR3 sequence reads: CAISTSGATDTQYF. The CDR3 DNA reads as TGTGCCATCAGTACTAGCGGGGCCACAGATACGCAGTATTTT.

The V gene is TRBV28, the J gene TRBJ1-2; D uncertain. The germline gives CDR1 MDHEN, CDR2 SYDVKM. Trimming removed 2 bases at V and 4 bases at J, with 2 bases between. CDR3 length: 11 residues. The CDR3 loop is CASSLAYGYTF. CDR3 nucleotide sequence: TGTGCCAGCAGTTTAGCCTATGGCTACACCTTC.

This chain joins TRBV6-4 and TRBJ2-3; tentatively, D is TRBD1 (6 bases). Germline V CDR1 and CDR2: MRHNA, SNTAGT. The CDR3 totals 15 residues. V dropped 3 bases and J dropped 0 bases, with 10 bases sitting between them. The CDR3 is CASSEGDTSTDTQYF. DNA for the CDR3: TGTGCCAGCAGTGAGGGGGACACTAGCACAGATACGCAGTATTTT.

This chain uses TRBV2 with TRBJ2-1, with TRBD2 matching 11 bases. CDR3 length: 14 residues. Germline values: CDR1 SNHLY, CDR2 FYNNEI. V gave up 6 bases and J gave up 4 bases; unmatched junction bases: 2. Here the CDR3 DNA reads TGTGCCAGCAGGGGACTAGCGGAGTACAATGAGCAGTTCTTC. Translated, it gives CASRGLAEYNEQFF.